Following are 24 T cell receptor beta chains from one sample sequenced in a study of technical replicates of blood from a few donors. Libraries were prepared by immunoSEQ multiplex PCR; TCRdb keeps only in-frame clonotypes and omits some of them. The data hold more than 70,000 clones, with roughly 96% observed a single time. The sequenced sample consisted of T cells isolated from PBMCs. The receptors stem from a human donor in good health.

The rearrangement joins TRBV6-5 to TRBJ2-7; D remains ambiguous. Looked up from germline, CDR1 is MNHEY and CDR2 is SVGAGI. The V end was cut by 6 bases, the J end by 3 bases, with 18 bases between. The CDR3 has 15 residues. The CDR3 nucleotides are TGTGCCAGCAGCCTACGGCGGCGGAGAGGCTACGAGCAGTACTTC. Protein sequence: CASSLRRRRGYEQYF.

The chain links TRBV5-1 to TRBJ2-7, with TRBD2 matching over 8 bases. The CDR3 is made up of 16 amino acids. Per the germline V gene, CDR1 is SGHRS and CDR2 is YFSETQ. With V trimmed by 0 bases and J by 2 bases, 7 bases remained unmatched. The CDR3 sequence: CASSLAGGGPTYEQYF. CDR3 DNA: TGCGCCAGCAGCTTGGCCGGGGGGGGGCCAACCTACGAGCAGTACTTC.

This sequence joins TRBV5-1 and TRBJ1-1, with a weak D call TRBD1 (5 bases). V was cut by 0 bases and J by 4 bases, with 13 bases left in between. The CDR3 has 15 amino acids. Germline values: CDR1 SGHRS, CDR2 YFSETQ. The CDR3 protein is CASSLAGTTSTEAFF. Here the CDR3 DNA reads TGCGCCAGCAGCTTGGCCGGGACGACTAGCACTGAAGCTTTCTTT.

V is TRBV19 and J is TRBJ1-1; the match to TRBD1 covers 7 bases. Trimming took 4 bases from V and 4 from J; bases not matched to a gene: 9. Germline V gene lookup returns CDR1 LNHDA and CDR2 SQIVND (reference sequence). CDR3 length: 15 residues. CDR3 coding DNA: TGTGCCAGTAGTACCGGACAGGCGTACTCCACTGAAGCTTTCTTT. Amino acids: CASSTGQAYSTEAFF.

This sequence joins TRBV6-5 and TRBJ1-1; TRBD1 matches 7 bases. The junction had 1 base not matched to a gene; V was cut back by 5 bases and J by 1 base. CDR1 and CDR2 from the germline V gene are MNHEY and SVGAGI. The CDR3 is 13 amino acids. This CDR3 is CASSNRGNTEAFF. The CDR3 coding sequence is TGTGCCAGCAGTAACAGGGGGAACACTGAAGCTTTCTTT.

The rearrangement links TRBV5-1 to TRBJ2-7, with 7 bases matching TRBD1. The CDR3 loop spans 14 amino acids. J lost 2 bases, V lost 1 base, and 3 bases had no gene match. Germline lookup yields CDR1 SGHRS and CDR2 YFSETQ. CDR3 region: CASSLRTGPYEQYF. The CDR3 region has the DNA TGCGCCAGCAGCTTGCGGACAGGACCCTACGAGCAGTACTTC.

J is TRBJ2-7 and V is TRBV9; D uncertain. CDR1 is SGDLS, CDR2 YYNGEE, per germline. Between the trimmed V and J ends, which lost 1 base and 7 bases, there was a span of 18 bases. The CDR3 has 15 residues. The CDR3 region has the DNA TGTGCCAGCAGCGTACTCGGTCGCTTGTTTGAAGAGCAGTACTTC. It specifies CASSVLGRLFEEQYF. Full variable domain (outside the CDR3, taken from reference TRBV9 and TRBJ2-7): DSGVTQTPKHLITATGQRVTLRCSPRSGDLSVYWYQQSLDQGLQFLIQYYNGEERAKGNILERFSAQQFPDLHSELNLSSLELGDSALYFCASSVLGRLFEEQYFGPGTRLTVT.

The CDR3 protein is CASSFPVTGAFYGYTF. CDR3 bases: TGTGCCAGCAGCTTCCCAGTGACAGGGGCCTTCTATGGCTACACCTTC. The chain joins TRBV7-9 to TRBJ1-2, with 8 bases identical to TRBD1. CDR3 length: 16 residues. Germline V gene data show CDR1 as SEHNR and CDR2 as FQNEAQ (reference sequence). J lost 4 bases, V lost 3 bases, and 10 bases had no gene match.

The CDR3 region is CASSQEGGGDTQYF. The CDR3 DNA is TGTGCCAGCAGCCAAGAGGGAGGGGGAGATACGCAGTATTTT. The genes are TRBV14 and TRBJ2-3; D might be TRBD2 (7 bases). The CDR3 has 14 amino acids. Trimming removed 0 bases from V and 5 bases from J, with 9 bases in between. Germline CDR1 is SGHDN and CDR2 is FVKESK.

This chain connects TRBV6-4 to TRBJ1-5, with TRBD1 matching over 9 bases. Trimming cost V 5 bases and J 2 bases; bases outside gene matches: 1. There are 14 residues in the CDR3. The germline CDR1 and CDR2 sequences are MRHNA and SNTAGT. In DNA, the CDR3 is TGTGCCAGCAGTTGGACAGGGGGCAATCAGCCCCAGCATTTT. It encodes CASSWTGGNQPQHF.

The chain carries TRBV10-1 and TRBJ1-4; possible D gene TRBD1, 6 bases. Trimming shortened V by 6 bases and J by 8 bases, and 16 bases separated the two germline ends. Germline CDR1 and CDR2: WNHNN and SYGVQD (reference sequence). This CDR3 region has 14 residues. For the CDR3, the DNA is TGCGCCAGCAGCTCAGGGGCGATTGGGGAAAAACTGTTTTTT. Translated: CASSSGAIGEKLFF.

The V call is TRBV11-2, the J call TRBJ1-4; 9 positions agree with TRBD1. V lost 5 bases and J lost 7; bases outside the gene matches: 8. Germline loops: CDR1 SGHAT, CDR2 FQNNGV. The CDR3 totals 15 residues. CDR3 sequence: CASSPRWDRAEKLFF. CDR3 bases: TGTGCCAGCAGCCCAAGGTGGGACAGGGCTGAAAAACTGTTTTTT.

V is TRBV25-1 and J is TRBJ2-5; a weak D match, TRBD2 (6 bases). The CDR3 contains 14 residues. The V and J ends lost 4 bases and 1 base respectively, with 10 bases between them. Germline V CDR1 and CDR2: MGHDK, SYGVNS. The CDR3 bases are TGTGCCAGCAGTGCCTGGGACTCCCAAGAGACCCAGTACTTC. Translating gives CASSAWDSQETQYF.

The chain uses TRBV6-5 and TRBJ2-7, with D possibly being TRBD2 (5 bases). Germline CDR1 is MNHEY and CDR2 is SVGAGI. This CDR3 has 12 residues. The V gene lost 5 bases and the J gene lost 2 bases, with 7 bases spanning the gap. This CDR3 is CASSRDTYEQYF. CDR3 coding DNA: TGTGCCAGCAGTCGGGATACCTACGAGCAGTACTTC.

The rearrangement joins TRBV28 to TRBJ1-3, with D maybe TRBD1 (5 bases). This CDR3 spans 14 amino acids. V lost 3 bases and J lost 2, with 8 bases in between. Looked up from germline, CDR1 is MDHEN and CDR2 is SYDVKM. CDR3 residues: CASSLLQAGNTIYF. CDR3 nucleotide sequence: TGTGCCAGCAGTTTGCTACAGGCTGGAAACACCATATATTTT.

This clone has more than one count but fewer than ten. The chain recombines TRBV9 with TRBJ1-1; D call uncertain. V lost 7 bases and J lost 8, with 12 bases in between. Germline-derived CDR1 and CDR2 are SGDLS and YYNGEE. The CDR3 spans 11 residues. The CDR3 DNA reads as TGTGCCAGCGGTCCGGCAGGAGAAGCTTTCTTT. It is translated as CASGPAGEAFF.

This chain uses TRBV19 with TRBJ1-4, with D perhaps TRBD1 (5 bases). V shed 8 bases and J shed 8 bases, with 15 bases lying between them. Germline V CDR1 and CDR2: LNHDA, SQIVND (reference sequence). The CDR3 sequence is 13 residues long. CDR3 sequence reads: CASREGKQEKLFF. In DNA form, the CDR3 reads TGTGCCAGTCGGGAGGGGAAACAGGAAAAACTGTTTTTT.

The chain combines TRBV28 with TRBJ1-1, with 8 bases fitting TRBD1. From germline, CDR1 is MDHEN and CDR2 SYDVKM. J was trimmed by 3 bases and V by 7 bases; bases with no gene match: 13. The CDR3 is made up of 16 amino acids. CDR3 sequence (DNA): TGTGCCAGCACTCCCCCGCTGGGACAGGTGGACACTGAAGCTTTCTTT. Translation gives CASTPPLGQVDTEAFF.

The V call is TRBV11-3, the J call TRBJ2-5; tentatively, D is TRBD1 (5 bases). Trimming stripped 5 bases from V and 0 bases from J, with 16 bases between. Germline V gene lookup returns CDR1 SGHNT and CDR2 YENEEA. This CDR3 region has 16 residues. Written as DNA, the CDR3 is TGTGCCAGCAGCCCTCGAGTCCAGGGCAACCAAGAGACCCAGTACTTC. Translating it yields CASSPRVQGNQETQYF.

This chain links TRBV6-5 with TRBJ1-3, with D possibly being TRBD1 (5 bases). CDR3 size: 13 residues. The germline V gene encodes CDR1 MNHEY and CDR2 SVGAGI. V lost 6 bases, J lost 7 bases, and 13 bases lay in between. This chain's CDR3 is CASRSGGRNTIYF. The DNA for the CDR3 is TGTGCCAGCAGATCGGGGGGAAGGAACACCATATATTTT.

The chain links TRBV5-4 to TRBJ2-7; 7 positions agree with TRBD1. The trim removed 7 bases at V and 5 bases at J, leaving 12 bases unmatched. The CDR3 loop spans 14 amino acids. In germline, CDR1 is SGHNT, CDR2 YYREEE (reference sequence). The CDR3 DNA is TGTGCCAGCTGGTCGGGGAAGGGGGCGGACGAGCAGTACTTC. Translating it yields CASWSGKGADEQYF.

The J gene is TRBJ2-5, the V gene TRBV9; D perhaps matches TRBD2 (6 bases). The CDR3 is 15 amino acids. Germline loops: CDR1 SGDLS, CDR2 YYNGEE. The ends were cut back, 2 bases at V and 2 bases at J, with 13 bases in the middle. CDR3 residues: CASSVTSRLQETQYF. The CDR3 DNA is TGTGCCAGCAGCGTTACTAGCAGACTTCAAGAGACCCAGTACTTC.

The chain has TRBV2 and TRBJ1-2; D is undetermined. From germline, CDR1 is SNHLY and CDR2 FYNNEI. Deletions cut 8 bases from V and 4 bases from J, with 20 bases between. The CDR3 is 15 residues long. The CDR3 DNA is TGTGCCAGCGGACCCCCTCGGGGTGACATCTATGGCTACACCTTC. Encoded protein: CASGPPRGDIYGYTF.

This chain uses TRBV5-4 with TRBJ1-6, with TRBD1 matching 8 bases. The CDR3 covers 14 residues. The V gene's germline CDR1 is SGHNT and CDR2 YYREEE (reference sequence). V lost 4 bases and J lost 5; bases outside the gene matches: 2. Here the CDR3 reads CASSQDRDNSPLHF. CDR3 DNA sequence: TGTGCCAGCAGCCAGGACAGGGATAATTCACCCCTCCACTTT.